A selection of T cell receptor beta chains follows, all from one sample in a study of T cells in localized non-small cell lung cancer. Data came from immunoSEQ multiplex PCR; TCRdb stores just in-frame clones and leaves some out. The data hold fewer than 35,000 clones, with roughly nine tenths observed a single time. The material was PBMCs, obtained before any cancer treatment. All receptors come from a man between 40 and 69 years old with stage II lung adenocarcinoma. CDR3s include the opening cysteine and the closing phenylalanine or tryptophan. The D gene is left open where the match is weak. Rows give clone size only sometimes, using once, few, many, or a class for an expanded clone.

CDR3aa	CDR3nt	abundance	v_gene	j_gene	d_gene
CASSSGQGANYGYTF	TGTGCCAGCAGCTCTGGACAGGGGGCGAACTATGGCTACACCTTC	.	TRBV11-2	TRBJ1-2	TRBD1
CASSQGSGSGNFQFF	TGCGCCAGCAGCCAAGGTTCCGGTAGCGGGAATTTTCAGTTCTTC	.	TRBV4-3	TRBJ2-1	TRBD2
CATRLAVGFSDEQFF	TGTGCCACCAGACTAGCGGTAGGATTTTCGGATGAGCAGTTCTTC	once	TRBV27	TRBJ2-1	TRBD2
CATSQGYNEQFF	TGTGCCACCAGCCAAGGATACAATGAGCAGTTCTTC	.	TRBV15	TRBJ2-1	.
CATTSTVNTEAFF	TGTGCCACTACCTCGACCGTGAACACTGAAGCTTTCTTT	.	TRBV2	TRBJ1-1	.
CVSSRDRGIGYQPQHF	TGTGTCAGCAGTAGAGACAGGGGTATTGGGTATCAGCCCCAGCATTTT	.	TRBV27	TRBJ1-5	TRBD1
CASREPGQGGEQFF	TGTGCCAGCAGAGAACCGGGACAGGGAGGTGAGCAGTTCTTC	.	TRBV7-9	TRBJ2-1	TRBD1
CASSSRGGNQPQHF	TGTGCCAGCAGCTCCCGGGGAGGCAATCAGCCCCAGCATTTT	.	TRBV7-2	TRBJ1-5	.
CASKGQTTSTDTQYF	TGTGCCAGCAAAGGCCAGACTACTAGCACAGATACGCAGTATTTT	few	TRBV14	TRBJ2-3	.
CASSLVAGQANYGYTF	TGTGCCAGCAGCTTGGTTGCAGGACAAGCTAACTATGGCTACACCTTC	.	TRBV5-5	TRBJ1-2	.
CASAKSNQPQHF	TGTGCCAGCGCGAAGAGCAATCAGCCCCAGCATTTT	.	TRBV7-8	TRBJ1-5	.
CASSFGGANYGYTF	TGTGCCAGCAGTTTTGGTGGGGCTAATTATGGCTACACCTTC	.	TRBV27	TRBJ1-2	.
CAWSVAMNTEAFF	TGTGCCTGGAGTGTAGCGATGAACACTGAAGCTTTCTTT	.	TRBV30	TRBJ1-1	.
CASSFGLASYNEQFF	TGTGCCAGCAGCTTTGGACTAGCCTCCTACAATGAGCAGTTCTTC	.	TRBV5-6	TRBJ2-1	TRBD2
CASAFDRAVGETQYF	TGTGCCAGCGCCTTTGACAGGGCGGTAGGAGAGACCCAGTACTTC	.	TRBV2	TRBJ2-5	TRBD1
CASSYLTGSSYEQYF	TGTGCCAGCAGTTACTTGACAGGAAGCTCCTACGAGCAGTACTTC	.	TRBV6-5	TRBJ2-7	.
CASSERVSSGNTIYF	TGTGCCAGCAGTGAAAGGGTGAGCTCTGGAAACACCATATATTTT	.	TRBV25-1	TRBJ1-3	.
CASSGPRVDVYEQYF	TGTGCCAGCAGTGGCCCGCGGGTGGACGTCTACGAGCAGTACTTC	.	TRBV25-1	TRBJ2-7	.
CASSPDRTAPNSQYF	TGTGCCAGTAGTCCAGACCGGACAGCCCCCAACTCCCAGTACTTC	.	TRBV19	TRBJ2-5	.
CASSFGVQETQYF	TGTGCCAGCAGCTTTGGCGTCCAAGAGACCCAGTACTTC	.	TRBV11-2	TRBJ2-5	.
CASSKDSKANTGELFF	TGTGCCAGCAGCAAAGACAGCAAAGCGAACACCGGGGAGCTGTTTTTT	.	TRBV11-3	TRBJ2-2	.
CASKREDSAQNSNQPQHF	TGTGCCAGCAAACGTGAGGACAGCGCTCAAAATAGCAATCAGCCCCAGCATTTT	.	TRBV2	TRBJ1-5	.
CASSPPSRWETQYF	TGTGCCAGCAGCCCCCCGTCGAGGTGGGAGACCCAGTACTTC	.	TRBV5-6	TRBJ2-5	.
CASSPGLAGGEQFF	TGTGCCAGCAGCCCCGGACTAGCGGGAGGAGAGCAGTTCTTC	.	TRBV7-8	TRBJ2-1	TRBD2
CAISESSGRRTEAFF	TGTGCCATCAGTGAGTCGTCAGGAAGAAGGACTGAAGCTTTCTTT	.	TRBV10-3	TRBJ1-1	.
CASSLSGTYGEQFF	TGTGCCAGCAGTTTATCCGGTACCTACGGGGAGCAGTTCTTC	.	TRBV27	TRBJ2-1	.
CASSLELRVSGLAGGEQFF	TGTGCCAGCAGCTTAGAGCTACGAGTGTCGGGACTAGCGGGGGGTGAGCAGTTCTTC	.	TRBV11-3	TRBJ2-1	TRBD2
CASSLGTSGRRGTDTQYF	TGTGCCAGCAGCTTAGGGACTAGCGGGAGAAGAGGCACAGATACGCAGTATTTT	.	TRBV11-2	TRBJ2-3	TRBD2
CASSQDRAATSYNEQFF	TGTGCCAGCAGCCAAGATCGGGCTGCGACCTCCTACAATGAGCAGTTCTTC	.	TRBV4-2	TRBJ2-1	.
CASSLGASGTDTQYF	TGTGCCAGCAGTCTGGGGGCTAGCGGCACAGATACGCAGTATTTT	.	TRBV6-5	TRBJ2-3	.
CASSLLPSGSQEAFF	TGTGCCAGCAGCCTCTTGCCGTCCGGGTCGCAGGAAGCTTTCTTT	.	TRBV7-8	TRBJ1-1	.
CAWSVGDRGGDTQYF	TGTGCCTGGAGTGTAGGGGACAGGGGAGGAGATACGCAGTATTTT	.	TRBV30	TRBJ2-3	TRBD1
CASSLDRGEAFF	TGTGCCAGCAGCCTCGACAGGGGTGAAGCTTTCTTT	once	TRBV7-2	TRBJ1-1	TRBD1
CASSLAGANEQFF	TGTGCCAGCAGCCTAGCGGGAGCCAATGAGCAGTTCTTC	.	TRBV7-3	TRBJ2-1	TRBD2
CASSLEGVDYSNQPQHF	TGTGCCAGTAGTCTAGAGGGGGTTGACTATAGCAATCAGCCCCAGCATTTT	.	TRBV19	TRBJ1-5	.
CASSLEAGYNEQFF	TGCGCCAGCAGCTTGGAGGCGGGCTACAATGAGCAGTTCTTC	.	TRBV5-1	TRBJ2-1	.
CASSRGPSTGELFF	TGTGCCAGCAGTAGGGGGCCCTCCACCGGGGAGCTGTTTTTT	.	TRBV6-1	TRBJ2-2	TRBD1
CASSIDALDPTRRGELFF	TGTGCCAGTAGTATAGATGCGTTGGACCCTACCCGGCGGGGGGAGCTGTTTTTT	.	TRBV19	TRBJ2-2	.
CASGLPTGEAFF	TGTGCTAGTGGTTTGCCCACAGGGGAAGCTTTCTTT	.	TRBV12-5	TRBJ1-1	.